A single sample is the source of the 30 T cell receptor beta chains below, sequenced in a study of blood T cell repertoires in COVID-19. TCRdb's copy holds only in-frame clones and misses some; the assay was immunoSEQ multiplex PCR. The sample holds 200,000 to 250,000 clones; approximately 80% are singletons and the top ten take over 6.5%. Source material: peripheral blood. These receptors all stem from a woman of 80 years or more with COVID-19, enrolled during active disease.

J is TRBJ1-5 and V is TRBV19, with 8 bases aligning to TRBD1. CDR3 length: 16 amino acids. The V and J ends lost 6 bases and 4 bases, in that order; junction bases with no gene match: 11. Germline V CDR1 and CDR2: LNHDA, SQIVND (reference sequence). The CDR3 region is CASSTTGDRLNQPQHF. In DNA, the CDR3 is TGTGCCAGTAGCACGACAGGGGATCGCCTAAATCAGCCCCAGCATTTT.

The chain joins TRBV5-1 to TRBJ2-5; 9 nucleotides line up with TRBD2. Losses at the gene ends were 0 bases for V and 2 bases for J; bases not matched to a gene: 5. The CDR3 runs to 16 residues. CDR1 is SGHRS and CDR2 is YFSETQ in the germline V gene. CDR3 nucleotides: TGCGCCAGCAGCTTGGGGGCTAGCGGGGAACAAGAGACCCAGTACTTC. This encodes CASSLGASGEQETQYF.

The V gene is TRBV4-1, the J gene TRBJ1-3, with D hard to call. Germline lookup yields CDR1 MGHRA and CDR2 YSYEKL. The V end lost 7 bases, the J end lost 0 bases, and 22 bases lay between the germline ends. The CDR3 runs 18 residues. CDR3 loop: CASTSYPSAFSSGNTIYF. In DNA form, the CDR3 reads TGCGCCAGCACCTCTTATCCTTCCGCATTTAGCTCTGGAAACACCATATATTTT.

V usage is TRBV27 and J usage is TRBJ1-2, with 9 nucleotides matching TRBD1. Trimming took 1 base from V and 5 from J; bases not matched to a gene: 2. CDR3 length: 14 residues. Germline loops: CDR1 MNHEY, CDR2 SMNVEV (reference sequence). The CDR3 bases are TGTGCCAGCAGTTTATGGGGACAGGGTTATGGCTACACCTTC. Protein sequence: CASSLWGQGYGYTF.

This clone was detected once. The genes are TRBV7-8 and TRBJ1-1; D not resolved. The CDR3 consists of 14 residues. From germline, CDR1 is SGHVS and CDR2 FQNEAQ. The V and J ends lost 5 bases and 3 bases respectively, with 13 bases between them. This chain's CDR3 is CASSLRGRDTEAFF. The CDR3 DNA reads TGTGCCAGCAGCCTAAGAGGGCGGGACACTGAAGCTTTCTTT.

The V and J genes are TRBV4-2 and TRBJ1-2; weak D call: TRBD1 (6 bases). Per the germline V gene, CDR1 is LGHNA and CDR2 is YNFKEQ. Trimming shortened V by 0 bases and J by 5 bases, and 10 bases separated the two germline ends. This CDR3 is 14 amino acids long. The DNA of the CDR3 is TGTGCCAGCAGCCAAGAGGGAACAGGGTATGGCTACACCTTC. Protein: CASSQEGTGYGYTF.

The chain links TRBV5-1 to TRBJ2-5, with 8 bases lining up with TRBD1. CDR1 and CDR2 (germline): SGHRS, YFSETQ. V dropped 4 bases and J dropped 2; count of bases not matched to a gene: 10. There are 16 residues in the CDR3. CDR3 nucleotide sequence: TGCGCCAGCAGCCCTCAGGGGGCAGGGGGGCAAGAGACCCAGTACTTC. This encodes CASSPQGAGGQETQYF. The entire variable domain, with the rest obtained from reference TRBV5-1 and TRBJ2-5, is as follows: KAGVTQTPRYLIKTRGQQVTLSCSPISGHRSVSWYQQTPGQGLQFLFEYFSETQRNKGNFPGRFSGRQFSNSRSEMNVSTLELGDSALYLCASSPQGAGGQETQYFGPGTRLLVL.

The CDR3 DNA follows: TGTGCCAGCTCACTCTCGAAACAGGGGTTGGGGACTGAAGCTTTCTTT. The encoded protein is CASSLSKQGLGTEAFF. The gene calls are TRBV18 and TRBJ1-1; TRBD1 matches at 7 bases. Germline V CDR1 and CDR2: KGHSH, LQKENI. V dropped 4 bases and J dropped 5; count of bases not matched to a gene: 13. There are 16 residues in the CDR3.

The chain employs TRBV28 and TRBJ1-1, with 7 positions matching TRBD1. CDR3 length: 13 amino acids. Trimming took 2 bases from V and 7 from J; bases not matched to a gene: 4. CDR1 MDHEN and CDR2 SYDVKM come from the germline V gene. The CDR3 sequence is CASSLGHRGEAFF. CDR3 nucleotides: TGTGCCAGCAGTTTAGGGCACAGGGGTGAAGCTTTCTTT.

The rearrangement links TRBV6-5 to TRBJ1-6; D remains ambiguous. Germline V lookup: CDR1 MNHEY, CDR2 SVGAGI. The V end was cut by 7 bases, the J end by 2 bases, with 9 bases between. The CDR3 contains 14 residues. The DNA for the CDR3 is TGTGCCAGCATTAGAGGGACCTATAATTCACCCCTCCACTTT. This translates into CASIRGTYNSPLHF.

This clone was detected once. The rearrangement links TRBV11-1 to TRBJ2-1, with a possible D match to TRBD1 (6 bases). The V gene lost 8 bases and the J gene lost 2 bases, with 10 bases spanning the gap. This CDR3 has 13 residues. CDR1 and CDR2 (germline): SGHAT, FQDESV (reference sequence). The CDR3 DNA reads TGTGCCAGCCGGGACACTGCCTACAATGAGCAGTTCTTC. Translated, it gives CASRDTAYNEQFF.

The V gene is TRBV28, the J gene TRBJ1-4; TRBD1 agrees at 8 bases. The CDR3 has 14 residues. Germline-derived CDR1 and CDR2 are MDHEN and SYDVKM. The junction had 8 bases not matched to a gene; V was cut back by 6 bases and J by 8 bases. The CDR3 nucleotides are TGTGCCAGCAGCCGCAGGGGGCTAGGAGAAAAACTGTTTTTT. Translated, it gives CASSRRGLGEKLFF.

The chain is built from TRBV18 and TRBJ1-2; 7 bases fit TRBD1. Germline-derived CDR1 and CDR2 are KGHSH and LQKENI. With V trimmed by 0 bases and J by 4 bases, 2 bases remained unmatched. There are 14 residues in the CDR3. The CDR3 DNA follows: TGTGCCAGCTCACCACCGGGACAGTCCTATGGCTACACCTTC. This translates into CASSPPGQSYGYTF.

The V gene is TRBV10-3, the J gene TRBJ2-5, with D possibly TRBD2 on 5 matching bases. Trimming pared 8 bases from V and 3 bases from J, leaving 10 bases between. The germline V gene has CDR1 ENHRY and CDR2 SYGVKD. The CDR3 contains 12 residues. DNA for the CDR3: TGTGCCATCGGTGGGGAGAAAGAGACCCAGTACTTC. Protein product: CAIGGEKETQYF.

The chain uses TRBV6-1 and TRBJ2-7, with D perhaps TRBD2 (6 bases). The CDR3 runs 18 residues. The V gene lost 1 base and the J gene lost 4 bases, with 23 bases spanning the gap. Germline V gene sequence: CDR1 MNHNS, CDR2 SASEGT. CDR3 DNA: TGTGCCAGCAGTGAAGGTAGCGGCCCACATTTGGATAGTTACGAGCAGTACTTC. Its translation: CASSEGSGPHLDSYEQYF.

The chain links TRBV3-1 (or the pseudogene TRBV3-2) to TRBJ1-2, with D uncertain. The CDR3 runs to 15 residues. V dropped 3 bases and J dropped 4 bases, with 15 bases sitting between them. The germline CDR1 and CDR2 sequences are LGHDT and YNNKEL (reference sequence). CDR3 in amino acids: CASSHRGLDSYGYTF. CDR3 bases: TGTGCCAGCAGCCATAGAGGACTGGATAGCTATGGCTACACCTTC.

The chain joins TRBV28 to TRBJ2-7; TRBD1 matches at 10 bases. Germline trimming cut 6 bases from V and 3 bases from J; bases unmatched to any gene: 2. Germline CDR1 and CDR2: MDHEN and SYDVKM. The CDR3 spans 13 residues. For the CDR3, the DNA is TGTGCCAGCAGGTGGACAGGGGGCTACGAGCAGTACTTC. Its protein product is CASRWTGGYEQYF.

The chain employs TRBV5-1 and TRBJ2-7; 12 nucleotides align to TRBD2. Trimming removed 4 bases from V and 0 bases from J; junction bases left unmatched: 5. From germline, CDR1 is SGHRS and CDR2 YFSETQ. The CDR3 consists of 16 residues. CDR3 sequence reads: CASSPRTSGASYEQYF. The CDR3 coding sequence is TGCGCCAGCAGCCCGCGGACTAGCGGGGCCTCCTACGAGCAGTACTTC.

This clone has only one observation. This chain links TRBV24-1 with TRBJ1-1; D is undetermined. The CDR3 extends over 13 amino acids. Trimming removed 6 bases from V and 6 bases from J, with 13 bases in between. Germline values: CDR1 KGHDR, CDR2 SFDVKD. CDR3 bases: TGTGCCACCAGTAATCCCCCTGTTTCTGAAGCTTTCTTT. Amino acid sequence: CATSNPPVSEAFF.

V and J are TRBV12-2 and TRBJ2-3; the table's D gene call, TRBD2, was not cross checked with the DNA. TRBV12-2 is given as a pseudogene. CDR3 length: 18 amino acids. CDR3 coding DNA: TGTGCAAGTCGCTTAAATGAGCATCTGGTTTCTGGCACAGATACGCAGTATTTT. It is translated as CASRLNEHLVSGTDTQYF.

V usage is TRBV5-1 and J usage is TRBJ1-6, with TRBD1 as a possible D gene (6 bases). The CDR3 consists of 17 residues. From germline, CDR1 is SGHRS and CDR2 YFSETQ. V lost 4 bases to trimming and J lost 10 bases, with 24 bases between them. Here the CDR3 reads CASSRDPGQRGDSPLHF. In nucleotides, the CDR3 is TGCGCCAGCAGCCGGGATCCTGGACAGCGAGGAGACTCACCCCTCCACTTT.

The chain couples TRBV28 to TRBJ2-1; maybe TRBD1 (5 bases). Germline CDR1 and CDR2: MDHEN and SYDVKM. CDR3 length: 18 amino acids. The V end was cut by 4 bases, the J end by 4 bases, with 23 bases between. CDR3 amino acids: CASSYPLLWGPGYNEQFF. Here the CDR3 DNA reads TGTGCCAGCAGTTACCCCCTTCTGTGGGGCCCCGGGTACAATGAGCAGTTCTTC.

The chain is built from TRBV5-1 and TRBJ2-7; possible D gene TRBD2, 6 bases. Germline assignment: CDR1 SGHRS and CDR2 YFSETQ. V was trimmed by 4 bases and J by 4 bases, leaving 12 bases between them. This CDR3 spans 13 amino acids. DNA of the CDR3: TGCGCCAGCAGCCCCCGACGGGGGTACGAGCAGTACTTC. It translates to CASSPRRGYEQYF.

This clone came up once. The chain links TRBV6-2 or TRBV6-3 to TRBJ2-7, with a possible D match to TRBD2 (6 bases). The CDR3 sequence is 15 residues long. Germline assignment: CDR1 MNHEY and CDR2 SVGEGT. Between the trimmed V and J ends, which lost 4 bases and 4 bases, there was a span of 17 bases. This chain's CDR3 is CASSFHPGGGYEQYF. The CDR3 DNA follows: TGTGCCAGCAGTTTCCACCCTGGCGGAGGGTACGAGCAGTACTTC.

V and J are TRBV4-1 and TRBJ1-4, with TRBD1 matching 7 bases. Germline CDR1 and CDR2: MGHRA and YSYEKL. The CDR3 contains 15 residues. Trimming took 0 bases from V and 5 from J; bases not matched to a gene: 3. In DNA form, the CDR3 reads TGCGCCAGCAGCCAAGATAGCAGGGGGAATGAAAAACTGTTTTTT. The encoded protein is CASSQDSRGNEKLFF.

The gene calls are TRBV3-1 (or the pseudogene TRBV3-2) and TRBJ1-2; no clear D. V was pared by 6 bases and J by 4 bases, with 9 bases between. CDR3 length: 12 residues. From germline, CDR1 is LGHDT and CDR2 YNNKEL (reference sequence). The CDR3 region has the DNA TGTGCCAGCAGGGAGGAGGGCTATGGCTACACCTTC. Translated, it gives CASREEGYGYTF.

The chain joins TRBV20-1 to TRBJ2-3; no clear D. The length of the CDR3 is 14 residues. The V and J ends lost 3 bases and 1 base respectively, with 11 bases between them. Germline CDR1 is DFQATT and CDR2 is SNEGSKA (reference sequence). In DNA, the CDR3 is TGCAGTGCTAGTGGCGAGTTGGGCACAGATACGCAGTATTTT. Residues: CSASGELGTDTQYF.

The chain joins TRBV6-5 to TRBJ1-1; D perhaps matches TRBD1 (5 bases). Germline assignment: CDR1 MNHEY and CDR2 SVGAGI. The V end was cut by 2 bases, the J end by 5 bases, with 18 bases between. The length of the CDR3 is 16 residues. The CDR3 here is CASSYGGVSPITEAFF. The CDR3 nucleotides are TGTGCCAGCAGTTACGGAGGGGTGAGCCCTATAACTGAAGCTTTCTTT.

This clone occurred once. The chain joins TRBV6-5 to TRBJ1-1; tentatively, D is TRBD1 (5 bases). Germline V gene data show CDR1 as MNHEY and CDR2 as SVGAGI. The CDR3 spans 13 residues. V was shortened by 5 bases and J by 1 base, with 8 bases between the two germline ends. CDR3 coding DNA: TGTGCCAGCAGTAGCACAGGGAACACTGAAGCTTTCTTT. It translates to CASSSTGNTEAFF.

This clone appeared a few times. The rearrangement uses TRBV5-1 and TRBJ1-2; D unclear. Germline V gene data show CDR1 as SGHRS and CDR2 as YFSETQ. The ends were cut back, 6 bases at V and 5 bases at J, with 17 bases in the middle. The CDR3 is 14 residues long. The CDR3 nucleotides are TGCGCCAGCACCTGGAGCACCCCGGAGTATGGCTACACCTTC. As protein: CASTWSTPEYGYTF.